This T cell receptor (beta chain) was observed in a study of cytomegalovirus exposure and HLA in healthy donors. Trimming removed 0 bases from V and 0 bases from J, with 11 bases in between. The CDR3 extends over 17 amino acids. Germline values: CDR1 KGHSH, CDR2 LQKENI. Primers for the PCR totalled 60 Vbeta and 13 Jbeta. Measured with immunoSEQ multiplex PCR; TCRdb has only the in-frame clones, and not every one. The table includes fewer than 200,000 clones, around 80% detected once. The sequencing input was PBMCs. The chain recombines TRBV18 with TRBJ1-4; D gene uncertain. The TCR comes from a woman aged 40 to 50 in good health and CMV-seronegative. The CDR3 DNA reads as TGTGCCAGCTCACCACCCGGCCAAACAGCAACTAATGAAAAACTGTTTTTT. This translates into CASSPPGQTATNEKLFF.